Each of the 20 T cell receptor beta chains below was sequenced from the same sample in a study of cytomegalovirus exposure and HLA in healthy donors. Assay: immunoSEQ multiplex PCR; the TCRdb copy retains only in-frame clones and omits some. This table holds 200,000 or so clones, around 84% found once. The source material was PBMCs. These TCRs come from a woman in her thirties in good health and CMV-seropositive.

CDR3 coding DNA: TGTGCCAGCAGTGCCTGGACAGGGGCGAACACTGAAGCTTTCTTT. Translating it yields CASSAWTGANTEAFF. The chain combines TRBV6-5 with TRBJ1-1; 9 nucleotides align to TRBD1. Looked up from germline, CDR1 is MNHEY and CDR2 is SVGAGI. The V and J ends lost 5 bases and 1 base, in that order; junction bases with no gene match: 5. This CDR3 has 15 residues.

This clone was recorded once. The chain joins TRBV15 to TRBJ1-2; D remains ambiguous. The germline V gene encodes CDR1 LNHNV and CDR2 YYDKDF (reference sequence). This CDR3 contains 14 residues. With 3 bases removed from V and 4 bases from J, the gap between germline ends came to 12 bases. CDR3 coding DNA: TGTGCCACCAGCAGCAGGAAGTCCGGCTATGGCTACACCTTC. Its translation: CATSSRKSGYGYTF.

V usage is TRBV29-1 and J usage is TRBJ2-1; D unclear. Per germline, CDR1 SQVTM and CDR2 ANQGSEA. The length of the CDR3 is 13 residues. V lost 4 bases and J lost 5, with 12 bases in between. The CDR3 protein is CSVVQYLNNEQFF. The CDR3 nucleotides read TGCAGCGTTGTGCAGTATTTAAACAATGAGCAGTTCTTC.

As regards this clone: The DNA is omitted, as the CDR3 cannot be located on it reliably, and the CDR3 follows TCRdb's listing. The V gene is TRBV28, the J gene TRBJ1-1. The germline V gene encodes CDR1 MDHEN and CDR2 SYDVKM. The CDR3 comprises 15 residues, both ends counted. CDR3 sequence: CASSLYFGASTEAFF.

The V call is TRBV27, the J call TRBJ2-3; maybe TRBD2 (5 bases). Germline CDR1 MNHEY, CDR2 SMNVEV (reference sequence). This CDR3 is 16 amino acids long. Trimming took 7 bases from V and 3 from J, leaving 20 bases between them. CDR3 coding DNA: TGTGCCAGCAAAACACCGGGAACTAGTCTTACAGATACGCAGTATTTT. It specifies CASKTPGTSLTDTQYF.

This chain uses TRBV5-1 with TRBJ2-7, with TRBD2 as a possible D gene (6 bases). CDR3 length: 15 amino acids. The V end was cut by 4 bases, the J end by 5 bases, with 19 bases between. CDR1 SGHRS and CDR2 YFSETQ come from the germline V gene. In DNA, the CDR3 is TGCGCCAGCAGCCAAATTAGTTCGGGGGACCACGAGCAGTACTTC. It encodes CASSQISSGDHEQYF.

This clone showed up just once. The chain couples TRBV5-4 to TRBJ2-2; 13 nucleotides agree with TRBD2. Germline CDR1 reads SGHNT; CDR2 reads YYREEE (reference sequence). The CDR3 is 14 residues long. V was pared by 7 bases and J by 7 bases, with 4 bases of the junction left unmatched. The CDR3 is CASSTSGRFGELFF. The DNA for the CDR3 is TGTGCCAGCTCGACTAGCGGGAGGTTCGGGGAGCTGTTTTTT.

This clone was picked up one time. The V call is TRBV6-5, the J call TRBJ2-1, with a possible D match to TRBD1 (6 bases). CDR3 length: 12 amino acids. Trimming took 1 base from V and 10 from J, leaving 8 bases between them. Germline V gives CDR1 MNHEY, CDR2 SVGAGI. CDR3 sequence: CASSYFGGEQFF. CDR3 sequence (DNA): TGTGCCAGCAGTTACTTTGGGGGCGAGCAGTTCTTC.

The chain combines TRBV7-3 with TRBJ2-1; D gene unclear. Trimming took 4 bases from V and 7 from J, leaving 14 bases between them. The CDR3 loop spans 14 amino acids. CDR1 is SGHTA, CDR2 FQGTGA, per germline. CDR3 nucleotides: TGTGCCAGCAGCTCCCGAGGAGCGAAAAATGAGCAGTTCTTC. It encodes CASSSRGAKNEQFF.

The J gene is TRBJ2-2, the V gene TRBV28; TRBD2 matches at 11 bases. CDR3 length equals 15 residues. Trimming removed 6 bases from V and 4 bases from J; junction bases left unmatched: 4. The germline V gene has CDR1 MDHEN and CDR2 SYDVKM. The CDR3 region has the DNA TGTGCCAGCAGAGATAGCGGGAGGGCCACCGGGGAGCTGTTTTTT. It codes for CASRDSGRATGELFF.

V usage is TRBV11-2 and J usage is TRBJ1-5; TRBD1 matches at 8 bases. V shed 5 bases, J shed 4 bases, and the junction held 4 bases outside the gene matches. This CDR3 is built from 14 residues. Germline CDR1 is SGHAT and CDR2 is FQNNGV. The CDR3 protein is CASSRDRGNQPQHF. The CDR3 DNA reads TGTGCCAGCAGCCGAGACAGGGGAAATCAGCCCCAGCATTTT.

This clone was counted once. The chain uses TRBV7-8 and TRBJ2-7; a possible D gene is TRBD1 (6 bases). This CDR3 is 14 amino acids long. In germline, CDR1 is SGHVS, CDR2 FQNEAQ. Trimming took off 6 bases at V and 4 bases at J, with 16 bases between the two ends. Here the CDR3 DNA reads TGTGCCAGCAGATCGGGTACAGGGCCTTACGAGCAGTACTTC. Translation gives CASRSGTGPYEQYF.

The chain couples TRBV30 to TRBJ1-5; no clear D gene. The V end was cut by 3 bases, the J end by 7 bases, with 13 bases between. Germline CDR1 and CDR2: GTSNPN and SVGIG (reference sequence). This CDR3 spans 13 amino acids. CDR3 region: CAWSPGDPQPQHF. In nucleotides, the CDR3 is TGTGCCTGGAGCCCCGGGGATCCCCAGCCCCAGCATTTT.

The rearrangement joins TRBV5-4 to TRBJ1-2; perhaps TRBD1 as D (5 bases). The V and J ends lost 3 bases and 6 bases respectively, with 15 bases between them. The length of the CDR3 is 14 residues. Germline V gene lookup returns CDR1 SGHNT and CDR2 YYREEE (reference sequence). The CDR3 DNA follows: TGTGCCAGCAGCTCGGACACGAAGGGCCATGGCTACACCTTC. This codes for CASSSDTKGHGYTF.

The chain combines TRBV19 with TRBJ2-4; D may be TRBD1 (5 bases). The CDR3 runs to 15 residues. V lost 0 bases to trimming and J lost 7 bases, with 13 bases between them. CDR1 is LNHDA and CDR2 is SQIVND in the germline V gene (reference sequence). CDR3 in amino acids: CASSIDGHNGNIQYF. The CDR3 DNA follows: TGTGCCAGTAGTATAGACGGACACAACGGTAACATTCAGTACTTC.

This clone has only one observation. This sequence joins TRBV11-2 and TRBJ2-7, with TRBD2 matching 8 bases. Losses at the gene ends were 5 bases for V and 5 bases for J; bases not matched to a gene: 5. The CDR3 covers 13 residues. Germline V gene data show CDR1 as SGHAT and CDR2 as FQNNGV. In nucleotides, the CDR3 is TGTGCCAGCAGCCCTCGGGAGGGCCACGAGCAGTACTTC. Amino acids: CASSPREGHEQYF.

The chain couples TRBV11-3 to TRBJ2-3; unclear D gene. V was shortened by 2 bases and J by 1 base, with 4 bases between the two germline ends. Per the germline V gene, CDR1 is SGHNT and CDR2 is YENEEA. The CDR3 is 13 residues long. This chain's CDR3 is CASSLFGTDTQYF. The CDR3 DNA follows: TGTGCCAGCAGCTTATTCGGCACAGATACGCAGTATTTT.

This chain joins TRBV29-1 and TRBJ2-7, with 9 bases that match TRBD2. The CDR3 length is 12 residues. Germline V CDR1 and CDR2: SQVTM, ANQGSEA. With V trimmed by 7 bases and J by 3 bases, 4 bases remained unmatched. CDR3 protein: CSASSGNYEQYF. For the CDR3, the DNA is TGCAGCGCTTCTAGCGGGAACTACGAGCAGTACTTC.

This chain links TRBV5-1 with TRBJ2-4; tentative D call: TRBD1 (6 bases). The CDR3 is 13 residues long. Germline V gene data show CDR1 as SGHRS and CDR2 as YFSETQ. V lost 4 bases, J lost 8 bases, and 13 bases lay in between. In DNA, the CDR3 is TGCGCCAGCAGCCGCGACAGGATAGACATTCAGTACTTC. Translation: CASSRDRIDIQYF.

This chain uses TRBV5-1 with TRBJ2-5, with unresolved D. This CDR3 has 14 amino acids. V lost 4 bases, J lost 5 bases, and 15 bases lay in between. The germline CDR1 and CDR2 sequences are SGHRS and YFSETQ. CDR3: CASSGEDSSETQYF. For the CDR3, the DNA is TGCGCCAGCAGCGGAGAGGATTCGTCGGAGACCCAGTACTTC.